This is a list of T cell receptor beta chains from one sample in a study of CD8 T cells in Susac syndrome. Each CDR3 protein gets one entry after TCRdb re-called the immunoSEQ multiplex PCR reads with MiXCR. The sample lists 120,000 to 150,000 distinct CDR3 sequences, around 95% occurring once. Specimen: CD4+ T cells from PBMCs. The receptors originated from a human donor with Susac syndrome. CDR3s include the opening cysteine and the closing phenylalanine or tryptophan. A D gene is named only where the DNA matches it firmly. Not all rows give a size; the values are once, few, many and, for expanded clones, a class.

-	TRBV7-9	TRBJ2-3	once	CASSFRPPQGDTQYF	TGTGCCAGCAGCTTCCGACCGCCCCAGGGAGATACGCAGTATTTT
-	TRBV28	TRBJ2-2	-	CASSNGVNTGELFF	TGTGCCAGCAGCAACGGGGTCAACACCGGGGAGCTGTTTTTT
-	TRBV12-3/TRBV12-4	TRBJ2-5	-	CASSTTAQETQYF	TGTGCCAGCAGTACGACAGCACAAGAGACCCAGTACTTC
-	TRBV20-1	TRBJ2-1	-	CSASLFAPTRNEQFF	TGCAGTGCTAGTTTGTTCGCACCCACACGCAATGAGCAGTTCTTC
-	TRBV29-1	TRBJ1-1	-	CSVTGGGTEAFF	TGCAGCGTTACCGGGGGGGGCACTGAAGCTTTCTTT
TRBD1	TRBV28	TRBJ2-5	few	CASSLGPGTGEETQYF	TGTGCCAGCAGTCTGGGACCCGGGACAGGGGAAGAGACCCAGTACTTC
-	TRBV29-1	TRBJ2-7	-	CSVDLASGGGSYEQYF	TGCAGCGTTGACCTGGCTAGCGGAGGGGGATCCTACGAGCAGTACTTC
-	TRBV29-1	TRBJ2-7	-	CSVGQSYEQYF	TGCAGCGTTGGACAGTCCTACGAGCAGTACTTC
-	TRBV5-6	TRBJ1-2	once	CASGPGAPYGYTF	TGTGCCAGCGGCCCTGGGGCACCCTATGGCTACACCTTC
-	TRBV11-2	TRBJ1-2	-	CASSRTGHGNYGGYTF	TGTGCCAGCAGCCGCACGGGACACGGAAACTATGGCGGCTACACCTTC
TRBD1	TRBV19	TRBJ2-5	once	CASSPRKGQLANLEETQYF	TGTGCCAGTAGTCCGCGGAAGGGACAGCTCGCTAACCTTGAAGAGACCCAGTACTTC
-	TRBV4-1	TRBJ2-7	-	CASSQGRGYDEQYF	TGCGCCAGCAGCCAAGGTCGAGGGTATGACGAGCAGTACTTC
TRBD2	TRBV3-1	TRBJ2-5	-	CASSRYKRGGGETQYF	TGTGCCAGCAGCCGGTATAAGCGGGGGGGAGGGGAGACCCAGTACTTC
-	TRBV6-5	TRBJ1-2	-	CASRLGQFYGYTF	TGTGCCAGCAGACTAGGACAGTTCTATGGCTACACCTTC
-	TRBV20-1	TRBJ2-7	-	CSAVPGGHYEQYF	TGCAGTGCCGTCCCGGGGGGCCACTACGAGCAGTACTTC
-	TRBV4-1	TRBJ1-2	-	CASSHSTGTSRYGYTF	TGCGCCAGCAGCCACTCCACAGGGACCTCTCGCTATGGCTACACCTTC
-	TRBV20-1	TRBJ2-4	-	CSARSLDIQYF	TGCAGTGCCCGATCACTTGACATTCAGTACTTC
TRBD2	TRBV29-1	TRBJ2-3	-	CSADQTSGGDTQYF	TGCAGCGCAGACCAGACTAGCGGGGGAGATACGCAGTATTTT
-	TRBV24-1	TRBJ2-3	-	CATSTRGKGGDTQYF	TGTGCCACCAGCACGCGGGGAAAGGGCGGCGATACGCAGTATTTT
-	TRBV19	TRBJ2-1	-	CASSIIAQEREQFF	TGTGCCAGTAGTATTATAGCGCAGGAGCGTGAGCAGTTCTTC
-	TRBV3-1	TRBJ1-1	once	CASSQIEGRSEAFF	TGTGCCAGCAGCCAAATCGAGGGGAGGTCTGAAGCTTTCTTT
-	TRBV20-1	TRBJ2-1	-	CSARGSAGSYNEQFF	TGCAGTGCTAGAGGTTCAGCGGGCTCCTACAATGAGCAGTTCTTC
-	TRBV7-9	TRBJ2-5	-	CASSPDGRSGETQYF	TGTGCCAGCAGCCCGGACGGCCGCTCGGGAGAGACCCAGTACTTC
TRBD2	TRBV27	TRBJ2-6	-	CASSGDYLAASGANVLTF	TGTGCCAGCAGCGGGGACTATCTCGCGGCGTCTGGGGCCAACGTCCTGACTTTC
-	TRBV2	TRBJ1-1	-	CASSTHNTEAFF	TGTGCCAGCAGTACGCACAACACTGAAGCTTTCTTT
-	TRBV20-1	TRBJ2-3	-	CSARGFPGSDTQYF	TGCAGTGCTAGAGGGTTTCCAGGGTCAGATACGCAGTATTTT
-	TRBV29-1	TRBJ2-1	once	CSVALESSYNEQFF	TGCAGCGTTGCTCTTGAGAGCTCCTACAATGAGCAGTTCTTC
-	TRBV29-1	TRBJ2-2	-	CSVEDPGKNTGELFF	TGCAGCGTTGAAGATCCAGGGAAGAACACCGGGGAGCTGTTTTTT
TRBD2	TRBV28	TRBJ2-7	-	CASSFQAGVGEQYF	TGTGCCAGCAGTTTTCAAGCGGGAGTTGGCGAGCAGTACTTC
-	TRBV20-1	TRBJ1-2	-	CSARGTVYGYTF	TGCAGTGCTAGAGGCACGGTCTATGGCTACACCTTC
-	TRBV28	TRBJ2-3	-	CASSLGRHMDTQYF	TGTGCCAGCAGTTTAGGGAGGCACATGGATACGCAGTATTTT
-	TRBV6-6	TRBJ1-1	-	CASSYGTTSEAFF	TGTGCCAGCAGCTACGGGACAACGTCTGAAGCTTTCTTT
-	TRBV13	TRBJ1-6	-	CASSRGPQNSPLHF	TGTGCCAGCTCGCGGGGACCGCAAAATTCACCCCTCCACTTT
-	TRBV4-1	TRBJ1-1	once	CASRYAQGLEAFF	TGCGCCAGCCGCTATGCGCAGGGTCTTGAAGCTTTCTTT
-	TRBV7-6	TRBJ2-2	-	CASSLIFGGELFF	TGTGCCAGCAGCTTAATCTTTGGCGGGGAGCTGTTTTTT
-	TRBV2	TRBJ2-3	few	CASRLTDTQYF	TGTGCCAGCCGATTAACAGATACGCAGTATTTT
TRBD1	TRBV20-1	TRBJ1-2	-	CSARLRDRGHYGYTF	TGCAGTGCTAGACTCCGGGACAGGGGGCATTATGGCTACACCTTC
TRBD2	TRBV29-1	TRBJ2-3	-	CSVESSGLAGGPDTQYF	TGCAGCGTTGAATCCTCCGGACTAGCGGGAGGGCCAGATACGCAGTATTTT
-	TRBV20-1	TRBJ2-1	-	CSALPGRGRDEQFF	TGCAGTGCCCTTCCGGGCAGAGGTCGGGATGAGCAGTTCTTC
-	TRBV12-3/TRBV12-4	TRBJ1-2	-	CASSRQGGAYGYTF	TGTGCCAGCAGCCGACAAGGGGGGGCCTATGGCTACACCTTC
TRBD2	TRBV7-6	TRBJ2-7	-	CASTVLAGMSQEQYF	TGTGCCAGCACCGTACTAGCGGGGATGTCGCAGGAGCAGTACTTC
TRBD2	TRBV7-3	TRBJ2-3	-	CASSFLPSGGRSDTQYF	TGTGCCAGCAGCTTTTTACCAAGCGGGGGGCGTTCAGATACGCAGTATTTT
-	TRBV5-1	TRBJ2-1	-	CASSQGTYNEQFF	TGCGCCAGCAGCCAGGGGACCTACAATGAGCAGTTCTTC
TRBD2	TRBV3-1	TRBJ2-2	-	CASSLGLAELFF	TGTGCCAGCAGCTTGGGACTAGCGGAGCTGTTTTTT